This TCR beta chain originates from a study of beta chain features in type 1 diabetes. Findings and caveats of the study: Insertion counts at VDJ junctions were lower in type 1 diabetes patients, who also showed more deletions there. Significant though moderate, a shortening of TCRB CDR3s appeared in all four CD4+ subsets of Type 1 diabetes patients. HLA effects on TCRB rearrangement stayed unresolved here.

Naive, central memory, regulatory and stem cell-like memory cells within the CD4+ compartment were sorted using CD45RO/CCR7/CD25/CD127/CD95/CD27. The CDR3 extends over 11 amino acids. CDR1 and CDR2 (germline): DFQATT, SNEGSKA (reference sequence). V was cut by 2 bases and J by 2 bases, with 3 bases left in between. TCRB transcripts that were expressed got sequenced, as all of the isolated RNA had been reverse transcribed. Clones were read by immunoSEQ multiplex PCR, and TCRdb kept only the in-frame ones, dropping some. The sample holds about 930,000 clones, 15% to 20% seen once. In regard to this clone: Antigen specificity is unknown.

Material for sequencing was naive CD4+ T cells from blood. The clonotype comes from a woman younger than 30 in good health. The V gene is TRBV20-1, the J gene TRBJ1-2; D is ambiguous. The CDR3 region has the DNA TGCAGTGCTAGACAGAACTATGGCTACACCTTC. Encoded protein: CSARQNYGYTF.